Listed below are T cell receptor beta chains from one sample, sequenced in a study of blood T cell repertoires in COVID-19. TCRdb's table, derived via immunoSEQ multiplex PCR, lists solely in-frame clones and lacks some. Of tens of thousands of clones listed, 75% to 95% are singletons. Sequencing was performed on peripheral blood. The receptors derive from a human donor with active COVID-19. The donor label of this sample is uncertain. Both conserved end residues are part of each CDR3.

TRBV19 | CASSTNRQGGTDTQYF
TRBV24-1 | CATSDFGTGGAETQYF
TRBV11-2 | CASSSFERTANTGELFF
TRBV4-3 | CASSQESGSGANVLTF
TRBV7-2 | CASSSRASGRNTGELFF
TRBV7-9 | CASSLGDRMNTEAFF
TRBV30 | CAADRVETQYF
TRBV7-2 | CASSPERSSYEQYF
TRBV5-5 | CASSPWDTVNTEAFF
TRBV19 | CASISSVGRGEGYTF
TRBV28 | CASSSTVTEAFF
TRBV7-7 | CASSSLAGGPLVEQFF
TRBV30 | CAWREGLGARGSPLHF
TRBV18 | CASSPSLTGTYEQYF
TRBV4-1 | CASSQEDSWGQPQHF
TRBV5-4 | CASSLALGQGAGNTIYF
TRBV28 | CASSSSGSESYEQYF
TRBV6-1 | CASSGPGTAKGGELFF
TRBV27 | CASSSGTGNSGANVLTF
TRBV30 | CAWRAGGEYNSPLHF
TRBV27 | CASSQSGYNEQFF
TRBV5-5 | CASSLAGSGKSYNEQFF
TRBV12-2 | CASRLFKLLTRPQHF
TRBV5-1 | CASSLTIDSSEQFF
TRBV28 | CASSNGGLPSSYEQYF
TRBV5-1 | CASSISGIETQYF
TRBV6-1 | CASSDNRAGNEKLFF
TRBV6-2/TRBV6-3 | CASSYQIRVHTEAFF
TRBV6-2/TRBV6-3 | CASSLGQGSYNEQFF
TRBV7-9 | CASSPGRGTPYF
TRBV5-1 | CASSALAGDTGELFF
TRBV19 | CASLRLGNTGELFF
TRBV9 | CASSANLGEGGTDTQYF
TRBV7-9 | CASSSQSTGELFF
TRBV19 | CASSTRLGDRGDEQFF
TRBV7-9 | CASSFIAGGGTDTQYF
TRBV9 | CASSVEGLAGAYEQFF
TRBV27 | CASSFSGENTGELFF
TRBV11-3 | CASSFGGYMNTEAFF
TRBV20-1 | CSAKSGHEQYF
TRBV27 | CASSLLEYNEQFF
TRBV24-1 | CATSDSLAAYEQYF
TRBV7-2 | CASSLFRGNEQFF
TRBV6-5 | CASSYSRADEQFF
TRBV28 | CASSFGRLDPYNEQFF
TRBV9 | CASSQAPGQNNSPLHF
TRBV7-2 | CASSLVEGKQETQYF
TRBV7-8 | CASSLGLAGLNEQFF
TRBV7-2 | CASSLGVTSTDTQYF
TRBV28 | CASSHLDRANTEAFF